This TCR beta chain was captured in a study of T cells in Graves' hyperthyroidism and ophthalmopathy. RNA transcripts gave rise to amplified TCR beta CDR3 regions. HTBI primers were used for first-round RT-PCR of the TCR CDR3. TCRdb processed the multiplex PCR reads anew with MiXCR; each CDR3 protein has one entry. The sample lists about 480,000 distinct CDR3 sequences; 14% were seen once. Remarks on this clonotype: Possible read error: a much larger clone is one base away.

Trimming left V 6 bases short and J 5 bases short, with 8 bases between. There are 11 residues in the CDR3. Germline assignment: CDR1 WSHSY and CDR2 SAAADI. Recently diagnosed hyperthyroidism of less than 2 months' duration affected patients aged 18 to 65. The specimen was blood. The TCR was taken from a woman aged 18-30 years with Graves' hyperthyroidism. V and J are TRBV10-2 and TRBJ2-7; D could derive from TRBD1 or TRBD2 (5 bases each). CDR3: CASRGDHEQYV. In DNA form, the CDR3 reads TGCGCCAGCAGGGGGGACCACGAGCAGTACGTC.